This is a list of T cell receptor beta chains from one sample in a study of cytomegalovirus exposure and HLA in healthy donors. The repertoire was sequenced with immunoSEQ multiplex PCR; TCRdb's copy has only in-frame clones and lacks some. Among 40,000 to 55,000 clones listed, 93% were seen once. Sequences were obtained from PBMCs. The receptors shown here come from a woman aged 18-29 years in good health and CMV-seronegative. Both conserved end residues are part of each CDR3. The D gene is left open where the match is weak.

D: TRBD2
J: TRBJ2-7
length: 14
V: TRBV6-4
CDR3: CASKKREDMGEQYF
DNA: TGTGCCAGCAAAAAGCGGGAGGACATGGGGGAGCAGTACTTC

D: TRBD1
J: TRBJ2-7
length: 15
V: TRBV28
CDR3: CASSPAGTGSYEQYF
DNA: TGTGCCAGCAGCCCCGCCGGGACAGGGTCCTACGAGCAGTACTTC

D: TRBD1
J: TRBJ1-5
length: 15
V: TRBV9
CDR3: CASGETGDPNQPQHF
DNA: TGTGCCAGCGGAGAGACAGGGGATCCCAATCAGCCCCAGCATTTT

D: NA
J: TRBJ1-5
length: 14
V: TRBV10-3
CDR3: CAISVGGFDQPQHF
DNA: TGTGCCATCAGTGTGGGAGGATTCGATCAGCCCCAGCATTTT

D: TRBD2
J: TRBJ2-7
length: 15
V: TRBV27
CDR3: CASSPDRTRFYEQYF
DNA: TGTGCCAGCAGCCCTGATAGGACTAGATTCTACGAGCAGTACTTC

D: NA
J: TRBJ1-6
length: 15
V: TRBV10-3
CDR3: CAISVGVTYNSPLHF
DNA: TGTGCCATCAGTGTAGGGGTGACCTATAATTCACCCCTCCACTTT

D: TRBD1
J: TRBJ2-7
length: 14
V: TRBV4-1
CDR3: CASGQGQVDDEQYF
DNA: TGCGCCAGCGGCCAAGGACAGGTTGACGACGAGCAGTACTTC

D: NA
J: TRBJ2-7
length: 15
V: TRBV25-1
CDR3: CASSDSVNRDHEQYF
DNA: TGTGCCAGCAGTGATTCTGTGAACAGGGATCACGAGCAGTACTTC

D: NA
J: TRBJ2-2
length: 16
V: TRBV5-1
CDR3: CASSRVGGRNTGELFF
DNA: TGCGCCAGCAGCCGGGTCGGGGGGCGGAACACCGGGGAGCTGTTTTTT

D: NA
J: TRBJ1-4
length: 15
V: TRBV28
CDR3: CASSLRAGKGEKLFF
DNA: TGTGCCAGCAGTTTAAGAGCCGGGAAAGGAGAAAAACTGTTTTTT